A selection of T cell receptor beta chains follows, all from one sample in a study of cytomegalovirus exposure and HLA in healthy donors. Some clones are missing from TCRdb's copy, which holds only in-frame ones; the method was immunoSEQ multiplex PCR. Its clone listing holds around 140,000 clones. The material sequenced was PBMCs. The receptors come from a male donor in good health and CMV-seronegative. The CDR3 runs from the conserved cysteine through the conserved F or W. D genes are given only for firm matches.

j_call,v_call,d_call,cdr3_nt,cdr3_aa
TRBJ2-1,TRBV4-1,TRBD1,TGCGCCAGCAGCCCTTGGACAGGGGAGGGGGATGAGCAGTTCTTC,CASSPWTGEGDEQFF
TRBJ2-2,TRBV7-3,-,TGTGCCAGCAGCTTTAGGGGGGGGCCAAACACCGGGGAGCTGTTTTTT,CASSFRGGPNTGELFF
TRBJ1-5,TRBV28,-,TGTGCCACCTTTAGCAATCAGCCCCAGCATTTT,CATFSNQPQHF
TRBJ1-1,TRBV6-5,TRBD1,TGTGCCAGCAGTTTCCTAGGGGGCGTGAACACTGAAGCTTTCTTT,CASSFLGGVNTEAFF
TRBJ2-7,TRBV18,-,TGTGCCAGCTCCCCGTTTGTAATAGTCCATCGCTCCTACGAGCAGTACTTC,CASSPFVIVHRSYEQYF
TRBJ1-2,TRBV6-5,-,TGTGCCAGCAGTGAGATTCGTGGCTACACCTTC,CASSEIRGYTF
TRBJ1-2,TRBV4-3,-,TGCGCCAGCAGCCAAGATGCCCCCCCGTCACAAGGACTTTTCTATGGCTACACCTTC,CASSQDAPPSQGLFYGYTF
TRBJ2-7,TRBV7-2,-,TGTGCCAGCAGCCTCGCGCCTCAGGGAATCTCCTACGAGCAGTACTTC,CASSLAPQGISYEQYF
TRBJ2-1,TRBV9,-,TGTGCCAGCAGCGTAACGGGGTTCAATGACAATGAGCAGTTCTTC,CASSVTGFNDNEQFF
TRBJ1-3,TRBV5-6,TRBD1,TGTGCCAGCAGCTTGCTACGGACAGGATCTGGAAACACCATATATTTT,CASSLLRTGSGNTIYF
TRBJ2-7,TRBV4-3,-,TGCGCCAGCAGCCAAGTTGGCGGTAACGAGCAGTACTTC,CASSQVGGNEQYF
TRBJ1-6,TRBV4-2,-,TGTGCCAGCAGCTCCCTGACACAGGATTCACCCCTCCACTTT,CASSSLTQDSPLHF
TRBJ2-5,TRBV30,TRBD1,TGTGCCTGGGCCTCTAGGACAGGGCTCCGAGAGACCCAGTACTTC,CAWASRTGLRETQYF
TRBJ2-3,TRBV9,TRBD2,TGTGCCAGCAGCGCATTTGGGACTAGCGGTATCACAGATACGCAGTATTTT,CASSAFGTSGITDTQYF
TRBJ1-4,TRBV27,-,TGTGCCAGCAGTCTCACCGGGAATGAAAAACTGTTTTTT,CASSLTGNEKLFF
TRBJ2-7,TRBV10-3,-,TGTGCCATCGGAGGGACAGCTTCCTACGAGCAGTACTTC,CAIGGTASYEQYF
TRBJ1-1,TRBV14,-,TGTGCCAGCAGCCAGCGACGGGGGAACACTGAAGCTTTCTTT,CASSQRRGNTEAFF
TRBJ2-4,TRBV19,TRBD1,TGTGCCGGGGGACAGCGCGAACTCCTAGCCAAAAACATTCAGTACTTC,CAGGQRELLAKNIQYF
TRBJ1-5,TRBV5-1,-,TGCGCCAGCAGTCTGGACAGTTCCAGCAATCAGCCCCAGCATTTT,CASSLDSSSNQPQHF
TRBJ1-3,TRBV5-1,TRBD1,TGCGCCAGCACCGATGGACAGGGGGGAGTTACTGGAAACACCATATATTTT,CASTDGQGGVTGNTIYF
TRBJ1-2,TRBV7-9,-,TGTGCCAGCAGCTTCTCACTCCGTGACTATGGCTACACCTTC,CASSFSLRDYGYTF
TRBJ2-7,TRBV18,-,TGTGCCAGCTCACCACACCAGGGGTTCTACGAGCAGTACTTC,CASSPHQGFYEQYF
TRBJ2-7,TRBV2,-,TGTGCCAGCGCGTTCGAGGGCGAGGGAAGGCAGTACTTC,CASAFEGEGRQYF
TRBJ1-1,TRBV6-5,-,TGTGCCAGCAGTTACGGGGGGGTGGACACTGAAGCTTTCTTT,CASSYGGVDTEAFF
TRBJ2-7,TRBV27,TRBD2,TGTGCCAGCAGCCTCTCGGCGGGGGGCGAGCAGTACTTC,CASSLSAGGEQYF